The 14 T cell receptor beta chains listed next were all sequenced from one sample in a study of blood T cell repertoires in COVID-19. The assay was immunoSEQ multiplex PCR, and TCRdb's table has in-frame clones only and misses some. The repertoire consists of around 34,000 clones, with 75% to 85% occurring once and the leading ten covering approximately 15%. The sample was peripheral blood. These receptors were taken from a woman aged 65 to 85 with acute or convalescent COVID-19.

The J gene is TRBJ1-2, the V gene TRBV28; a weak D match, TRBD1 (5 bases). From germline, CDR1 is MDHEN and CDR2 SYDVKM. V lost 1 base and J lost 5, with 11 bases in between. The CDR3 is 14 amino acids. The CDR3 nucleotides read TGTGCCAGCAGTTTATTCTGGCAGGGATATGGCTACACCTTC. It encodes CASSLFWQGYGYTF.

V and J are TRBV15 and TRBJ1-2, with D possibly TRBD1 on 6 matching bases. The ends were cut back, 0 bases at V and 8 bases at J, with 16 bases in the middle. Germline-derived CDR1 and CDR2 are LNHNV and YYDKDF (reference sequence). The CDR3 runs 15 residues. The CDR3 bases are TGTGCCACCAGCAGAGACCTCCGGGGGGCCGAGGGCTACACCTTC. Its protein product is CATSRDLRGAEGYTF.

In its sample, this clone was seen once. The chain joins TRBV6-5 to TRBJ2-1, with a possible D match to TRBD2 (6 bases). Germline V gene sequence: CDR1 MNHEY, CDR2 SVGAGI. V shed 8 bases and J shed 15 bases, with 17 bases lying between them. The CDR3 covers 11 residues. The CDR3 bases are TGTGCCAGCGCGTTAACGGGGAGGTTGTTCTTC. Amino acid sequence: CASALTGRLFF.

The chain carries TRBV21-1 and TRBJ2-5; the table gives TRBD1 as D, unverified against the DNA. TRBV21-1 represents a pseudogene. The CDR3 consists of 16 residues. The CDR3 DNA reads as TGTGCCAGCAGCAAAGGGAGGACAGGGGTAGGAGAGACCCAGTACTTC. Protein: CASSKGRTGVGETQYF.

This chain uses TRBV3-1 (or the pseudogene TRBV3-2) with TRBJ1-2; no clear D. This CDR3 spans 12 amino acids. V dropped 4 bases and J dropped 7 bases, with 10 bases sitting between them. CDR1 and CDR2 (germline): LGHDT, YNNKEL (reference sequence). CDR3 coding DNA: TGTGCCAGCAGCCCTCGGGGAGGTGGCTACACCTTC. Its translation: CASSPRGGGYTF.

This clone has a single count. The genes are TRBV3-1 (or the pseudogene TRBV3-2) and TRBJ2-7, with TRBD2 identical over 8 bases. The germline V gene encodes CDR1 LGHDT and CDR2 YNNKEL (reference sequence). The CDR3 runs to 15 residues. V was clipped by 2 bases and J by 0 bases; unmatched bases: 3. The DNA of the CDR3 is TGTGCCAGCAGCCAACAACTAGCGGCCTCCTACGAGCAGTACTTC. Encoded protein: CASSQQLAASYEQYF.

This clone occurred once. The chain links TRBV10-3 to TRBJ2-7; 10 nucleotides match TRBD1. V gave up 6 bases and J gave up 4 bases; unmatched junction bases: 9. The CDR3 has 15 residues. Germline loops: CDR1 ENHRY, CDR2 SYGVKD. The CDR3 DNA is TGTGCCATCAGGAAAACCGGGACAGGGGCTTACGAGCAGTACTTC. It specifies CAIRKTGTGAYEQYF.

The chain's CDR3 is CASSYERDYGYTF. The CDR3 nucleotides are TGTGCCAGCAGTTACGAACGGGACTATGGCTACACCTTC. V is TRBV6-5 and J is TRBJ1-2; D is unresolved. Trimming pared 2 bases from V and 3 bases from J, leaving 7 bases between. CDR1 and CDR2 from the germline V gene are MNHEY and SVGAGI. The CDR3 length is 13 residues.

This clone has only a few counts. This chain joins TRBV28 and TRBJ2-5, with TRBD1 matching 7 bases. There are 12 residues in the CDR3. Trimming took 8 bases from V and 5 from J; bases not matched to a gene: 5. CDR1 and CDR2 from the germline V gene are MDHEN and SYDVKM. This CDR3 is CASVTGTETQYF. The CDR3 DNA reads TGTGCCAGCGTGACAGGGACGGAGACCCAGTACTTC. Together with reference TRBV28 and TRBJ2-5, the CDR3 gives the full variable domain: DVKVTQSSRYLVKRTGEKVFLECVQDMDHENMFWYRQDPGLGLRLIYFSYDVKMKEKGDIPEGYSVSREKKERFSLILESASTNQTSMYLCASVTGTETQYFGPGTRLLVL.

V is TRBV29-1 and J is TRBJ1-1; a possible D gene is TRBD1 (5 bases). V was clipped by 7 bases and J by 0 bases, with 9 bases between them. Germline values: CDR1 SQVTM, CDR2 ANQGSEA. This CDR3 is 12 amino acids long. CDR3 sequence (DNA): TGCAGCGCAACGGGGGTGAACACTGAAGCTTTCTTT. This codes for CSATGVNTEAFF.

The chain joins TRBV7-9 to TRBJ1-4, with 9 bases aligning to TRBD1. Trimming removed 5 bases from V and 0 bases from J; junction bases left unmatched: 7. Germline assignment: CDR1 SEHNR and CDR2 FQNEAQ (reference sequence). The CDR3 length is 17 residues. CDR3 coding DNA: TGTGCCAGCAGCCCCTACAGGGGGCCTGCAACTAATGAAAAACTGTTTTTT. Translating it yields CASSPYRGPATNEKLFF.

This chain joins TRBV19 and TRBJ2-3; D not certain. The V end lost 7 bases, the J end lost 6 bases, and 8 bases lay between the germline ends. The CDR3 covers 11 residues. CDR1 is LNHDA and CDR2 is SQIVND in the germline V gene (reference sequence). The chain's CDR3 is CASKNGDTQYF. The CDR3 DNA sequence: TGTGCCAGTAAGAACGGTGATACGCAGTATTTT. The full variable domain, with the rest looked up from reference TRBV19 and TRBJ2-3, is DGGITQSPKYLFRKEGQNVTLSCEQNLNHDAMYWYRQDPGQGLRLIYYSQIVNDFQKGDIAEGYSVSREKKESFPLTVTSAQKNPTAFYLCASKNGDTQYFGPGTRLTVL.

The DNA for the CDR3 is TGTGCCAGTAGGATCCAAGGGACTAATGCCTACGAGCAGTACTTC. As protein: CASRIQGTNAYEQYF. The chain uses TRBV19 and TRBJ2-7; 7 bases fit TRBD2. In germline, CDR1 is LNHDA, CDR2 SQIVND (reference sequence). Germline trimming cut 6 bases from V and 2 bases from J; bases unmatched to any gene: 10. The CDR3 is made up of 15 amino acids.

The rearrangement joins TRBV9 to TRBJ1-2, with 8 nucleotides matching TRBD1. The CDR3 totals 14 residues. Germline values: CDR1 SGDLS, CDR2 YYNGEE. Trimming at V came to 5 bases and at J to 7 bases, leaving 10 bases not matched to a gene. This CDR3 is CASSLPGQAIGYTF. CDR3 DNA sequence: TGTGCCAGCAGTCTACCGGGACAGGCTATTGGCTACACCTTC.